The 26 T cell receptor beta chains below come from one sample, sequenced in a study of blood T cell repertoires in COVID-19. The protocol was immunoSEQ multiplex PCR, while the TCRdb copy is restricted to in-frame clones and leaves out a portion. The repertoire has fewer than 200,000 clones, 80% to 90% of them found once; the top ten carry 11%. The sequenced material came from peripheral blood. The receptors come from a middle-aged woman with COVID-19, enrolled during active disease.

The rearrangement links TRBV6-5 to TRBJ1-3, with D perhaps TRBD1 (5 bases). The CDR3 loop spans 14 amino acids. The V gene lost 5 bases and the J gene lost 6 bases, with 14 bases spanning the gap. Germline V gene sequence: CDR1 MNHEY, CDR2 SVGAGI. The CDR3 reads CASSPSPGENTIYF. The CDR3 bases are TGTGCCAGCAGTCCCTCCCCGGGGGAAAACACCATATATTTT.

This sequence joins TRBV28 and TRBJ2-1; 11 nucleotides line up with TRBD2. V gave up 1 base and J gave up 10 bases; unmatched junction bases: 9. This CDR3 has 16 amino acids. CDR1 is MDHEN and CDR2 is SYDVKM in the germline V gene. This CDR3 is CASSLFTSGSSGEQFF. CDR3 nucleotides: TGTGCCAGCAGTTTATTCACTAGCGGGAGTTCGGGAGAGCAGTTCTTC. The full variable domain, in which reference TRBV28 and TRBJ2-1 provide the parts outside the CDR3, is DVKVTQSSRYLVKRTGEKVFLECVQDMDHENMFWYRQDPGLGLRLIYFSYDVKMKEKGDIPEGYSVSREKKERFSLILESASTNQTSMYLCASSLFTSGSSGEQFFGPGTRLTVL.

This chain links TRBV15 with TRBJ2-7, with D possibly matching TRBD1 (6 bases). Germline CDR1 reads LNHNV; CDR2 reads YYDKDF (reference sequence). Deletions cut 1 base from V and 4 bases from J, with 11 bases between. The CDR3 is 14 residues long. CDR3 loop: CATSRAETGYEQYV. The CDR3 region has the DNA TGTGCCACCAGCAGAGCGGAGACAGGATACGAGCAGTACGTC.

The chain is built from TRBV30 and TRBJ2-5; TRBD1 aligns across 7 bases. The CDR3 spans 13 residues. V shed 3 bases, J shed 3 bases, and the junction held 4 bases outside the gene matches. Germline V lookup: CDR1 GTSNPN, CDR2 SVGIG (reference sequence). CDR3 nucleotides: TGTGCCTGGAGCCTCGGGACAGAAGAGACCCAGTACTTC. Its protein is CAWSLGTEETQYF.

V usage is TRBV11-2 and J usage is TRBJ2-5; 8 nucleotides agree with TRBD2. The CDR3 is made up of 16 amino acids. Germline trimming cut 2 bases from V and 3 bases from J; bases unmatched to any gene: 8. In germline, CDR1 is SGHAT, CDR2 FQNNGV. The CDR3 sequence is CASSLRGGGPEETQYF. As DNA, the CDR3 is TGTGCCAGCAGCTTACGGGGGGGAGGGCCCGAAGAGACCCAGTACTTC.

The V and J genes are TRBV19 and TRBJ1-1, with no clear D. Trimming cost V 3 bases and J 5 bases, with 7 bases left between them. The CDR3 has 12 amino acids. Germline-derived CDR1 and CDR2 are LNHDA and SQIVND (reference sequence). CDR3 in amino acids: CASSIGVTEAFF. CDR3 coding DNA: TGTGCCAGTAGTATCGGAGTGACTGAAGCTTTCTTT.

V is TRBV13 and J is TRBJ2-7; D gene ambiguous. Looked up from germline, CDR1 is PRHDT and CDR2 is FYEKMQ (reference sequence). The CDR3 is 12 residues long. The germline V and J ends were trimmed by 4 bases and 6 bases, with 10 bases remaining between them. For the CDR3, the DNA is TGTGCCAGCAGCTCGCCAACGGGCGAGCAGTACTTC. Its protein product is CASSSPTGEQYF.

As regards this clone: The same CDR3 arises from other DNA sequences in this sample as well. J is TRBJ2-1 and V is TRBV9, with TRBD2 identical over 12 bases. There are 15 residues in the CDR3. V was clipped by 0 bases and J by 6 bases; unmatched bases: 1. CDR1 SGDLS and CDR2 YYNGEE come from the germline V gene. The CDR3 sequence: CASSVGLAGVNEQFF. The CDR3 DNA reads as TGTGCCAGCAGCGTAGGACTAGCGGGAGTCAATGAGCAGTTCTTC.

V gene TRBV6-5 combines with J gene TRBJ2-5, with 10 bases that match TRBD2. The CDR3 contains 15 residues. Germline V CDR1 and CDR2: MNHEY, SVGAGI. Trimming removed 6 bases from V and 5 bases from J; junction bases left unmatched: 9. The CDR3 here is CASSVSGGALETQYF. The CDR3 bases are TGTGCCAGCAGCGTCAGCGGGGGGGCATTGGAGACCCAGTACTTC.

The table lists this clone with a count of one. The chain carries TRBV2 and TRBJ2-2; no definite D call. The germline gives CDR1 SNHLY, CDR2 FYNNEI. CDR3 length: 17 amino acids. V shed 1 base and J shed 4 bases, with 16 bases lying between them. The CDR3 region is CASSEGAVSSSTGELFF. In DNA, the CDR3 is TGTGCCAGCAGTGAAGGGGCAGTCTCCTCGAGCACCGGGGAGCTGTTTTTT.

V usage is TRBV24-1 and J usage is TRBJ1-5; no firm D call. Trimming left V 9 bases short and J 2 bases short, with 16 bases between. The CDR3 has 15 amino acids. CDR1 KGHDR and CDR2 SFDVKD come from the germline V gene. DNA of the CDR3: TGTGCCACCCCCAGTTTGTGTTACGGCAATCAGCCCCAGCATTTT. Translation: CATPSLCYGNQPQHF.

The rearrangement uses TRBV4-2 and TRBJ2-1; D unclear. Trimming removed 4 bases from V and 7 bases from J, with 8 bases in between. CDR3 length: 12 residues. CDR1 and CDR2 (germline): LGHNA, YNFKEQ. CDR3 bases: TGTGCCAGCAGCCTCGTGCGGAATGAGCAGTTCTTC. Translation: CASSLVRNEQFF.

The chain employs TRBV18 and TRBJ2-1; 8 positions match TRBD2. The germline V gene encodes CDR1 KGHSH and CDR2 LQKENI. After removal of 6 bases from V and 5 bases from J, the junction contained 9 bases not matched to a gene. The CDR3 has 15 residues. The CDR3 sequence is CASSQPSGPNNEQFF. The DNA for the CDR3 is TGTGCCAGCTCGCAACCTAGCGGGCCTAACAATGAGCAGTTCTTC.

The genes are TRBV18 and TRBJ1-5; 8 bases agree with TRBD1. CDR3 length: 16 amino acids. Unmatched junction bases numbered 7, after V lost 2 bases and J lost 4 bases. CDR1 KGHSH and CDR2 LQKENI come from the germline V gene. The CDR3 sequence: CASSPYRDRGNQPQHF. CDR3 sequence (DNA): TGTGCCAGCTCACCATACCGAGACAGGGGTAATCAGCCCCAGCATTTT. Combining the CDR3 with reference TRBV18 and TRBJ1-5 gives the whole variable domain NAGVMQNPRHLVRRRGQEARLRCSPMKGHSHVYWYRQLPEEGLKFMVYLQKENIIDESGMPKERFSAEFPKEGPSILRIQQVVRGDSAAYFCASSPYRDRGNQPQHFGDGTRLSIL.

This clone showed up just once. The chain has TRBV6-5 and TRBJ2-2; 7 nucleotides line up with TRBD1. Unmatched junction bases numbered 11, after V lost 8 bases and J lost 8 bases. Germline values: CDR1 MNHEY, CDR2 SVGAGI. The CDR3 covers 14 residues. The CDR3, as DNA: TGTGCCAGCGATTGGAACAGGGGCGGGGGGGAGCTGTTTTTT. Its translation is CASDWNRGGGELFF.

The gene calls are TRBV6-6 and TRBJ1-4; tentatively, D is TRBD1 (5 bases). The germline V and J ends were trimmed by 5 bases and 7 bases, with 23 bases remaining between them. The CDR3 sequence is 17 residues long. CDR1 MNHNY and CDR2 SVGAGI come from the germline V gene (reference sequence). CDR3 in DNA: TGTGCCAGCAGTCGCGGGGGACTTCATGGATCGGGTGAAAAACTGTTTTTT. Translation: CASSRGGLHGSGEKLFF.

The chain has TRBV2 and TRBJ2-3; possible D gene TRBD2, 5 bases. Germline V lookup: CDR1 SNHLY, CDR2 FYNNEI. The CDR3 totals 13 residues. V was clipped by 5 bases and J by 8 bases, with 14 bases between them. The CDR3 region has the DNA TGTGCCAGCAGTAACTTGGACTCTGGTACGCAGTATTTT. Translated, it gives CASSNLDSGTQYF.

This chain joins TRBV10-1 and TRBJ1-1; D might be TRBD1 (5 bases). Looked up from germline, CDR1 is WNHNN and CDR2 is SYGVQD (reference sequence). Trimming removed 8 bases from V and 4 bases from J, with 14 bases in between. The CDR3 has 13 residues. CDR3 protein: CASAGRDGTEAFF. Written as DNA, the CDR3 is TGCGCCAGCGCGGGGAGGGACGGCACTGAAGCTTTCTTT.

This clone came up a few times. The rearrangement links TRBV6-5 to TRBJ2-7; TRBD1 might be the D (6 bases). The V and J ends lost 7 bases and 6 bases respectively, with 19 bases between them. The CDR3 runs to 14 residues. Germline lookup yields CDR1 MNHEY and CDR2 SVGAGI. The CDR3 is CASTPDGPGVEQYF. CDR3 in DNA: TGTGCCAGCACCCCGGACGGTCCAGGGGTCGAGCAGTACTTC.

The DNA for the CDR3 is TGTGCCAGTAGTATATGGGGCGGACTAGCGGGCTCCTACAATGAGCAGTTCTTC. This encodes CASSIWGGLAGSYNEQFF. The chain links TRBV19 to TRBJ2-1; 11 bases map to TRBD2. The CDR3 totals 18 residues. J gave up 0 bases and V 2 bases, and 6 bases lay outside the gene matches. Germline CDR1 is LNHDA and CDR2 is SQIVND (reference sequence).

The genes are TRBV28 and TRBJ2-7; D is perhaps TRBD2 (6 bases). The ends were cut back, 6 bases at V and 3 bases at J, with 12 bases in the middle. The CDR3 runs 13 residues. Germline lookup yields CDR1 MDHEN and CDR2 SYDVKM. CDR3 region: CASRSGANYEQYF. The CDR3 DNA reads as TGTGCCAGCAGGTCGGGAGCCAACTACGAGCAGTACTTC.

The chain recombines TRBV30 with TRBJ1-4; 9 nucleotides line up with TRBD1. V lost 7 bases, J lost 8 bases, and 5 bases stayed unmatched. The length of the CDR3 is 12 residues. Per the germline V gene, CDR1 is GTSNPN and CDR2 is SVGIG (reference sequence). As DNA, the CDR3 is TGTGCCTACAGGGGGCTCCCCGAAAAACTGTTTTTT. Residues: CAYRGLPEKLFF.

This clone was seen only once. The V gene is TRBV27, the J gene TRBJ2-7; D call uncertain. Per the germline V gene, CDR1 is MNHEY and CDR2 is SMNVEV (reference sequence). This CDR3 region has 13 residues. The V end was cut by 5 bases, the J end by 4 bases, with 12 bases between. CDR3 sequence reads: CASSPFGLYEQYF. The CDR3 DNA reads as TGTGCCAGCAGTCCCTTTGGTCTATACGAGCAGTACTTC.

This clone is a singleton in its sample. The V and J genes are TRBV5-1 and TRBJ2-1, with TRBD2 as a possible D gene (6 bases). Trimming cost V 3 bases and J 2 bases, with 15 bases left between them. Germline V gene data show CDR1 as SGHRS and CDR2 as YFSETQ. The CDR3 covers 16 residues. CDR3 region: CASSYDSGPPYNEQFF. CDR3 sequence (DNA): TGCGCCAGCAGCTACGATAGCGGTCCCCCCTACAATGAGCAGTTCTTC.

CDR3 sequence (DNA): TGTGCCAGCTCCCCAACAGGGTCATCCTACGAGCAGTACGTC. Its protein product is CASSPTGSSYEQYV. The chain employs TRBV18 and TRBJ2-7; a possible D gene is TRBD1 (6 bases). The CDR3 covers 14 residues. Germline assignment: CDR1 KGHSH and CDR2 LQKENI. V lost 6 bases and J 1 base, leaving 13 bases between the germline ends.

CDR3 DNA: TGTGCCAGCAGCCAAGTAACGACAGGGAAGTTCCACTATCAAGCTTTCTTT. This codes for CASSQVTTGKFHYQAFF. V usage is TRBV3-1 (or the pseudogene TRBV3-2) and J usage is TRBJ1-1, with 7 bases fitting TRBD1. The germline gives CDR1 LGHDT, CDR2 YNNKEL (reference sequence). This CDR3 contains 17 residues. The V and J ends lost 1 base and 9 bases, in that order; junction bases with no gene match: 17.